The 6 T cell receptor beta chains below were found in one sample sequenced in a study of blood T cell repertoires in COVID-19. Data came from immunoSEQ multiplex PCR; TCRdb stores just in-frame clones and leaves some out. The table records about 480,000 clones, 85% to 90% of them present only once. The sequenced sample was PBMCs or T cells enriched from blood (not recorded which). All receptors come from a woman aged 40 to 55 who had recovered from COVID-19.

The chain has TRBV5-1 and TRBJ2-3, with 8 bases lining up with TRBD2. The CDR3 covers 14 residues. V gave up 5 bases and J gave up 4 bases; unmatched junction bases: 6. Germline CDR1 SGHRS, CDR2 YFSETQ. This chain's CDR3 is CASSMMREADTQYF. The DNA for the CDR3 is TGCGCCAGCAGTATGATGCGGGAGGCAGATACGCAGTATTTT.

The chain joins TRBV6-5 to TRBJ2-2, with D hard to call. Per the germline V gene, CDR1 is MNHEY and CDR2 is SVGAGI. This CDR3 contains 15 residues. Trimming took 7 bases from V and 5 from J, leaving 17 bases between them. This CDR3 reads CASNTPWSQTGELFF. In DNA, the CDR3 is TGTGCCAGCAACACCCCTTGGAGCCAAACCGGGGAGCTGTTTTTT.

The gene calls are TRBV4-3 and TRBJ1-2; weak D call: TRBD1 (6 bases). The CDR3 runs 14 residues. The germline V and J ends were trimmed by 1 base and 4 bases, with 10 bases remaining between them. Germline V lookup: CDR1 LGHNA, CDR2 YSLEER. The CDR3 loop reads CASSQAGAAYGYTF. CDR3 nucleotide sequence: TGCGCCAGCAGCCAAGCAGGGGCTGCCTATGGCTACACCTTC.

This sequence joins TRBV19 and TRBJ1-2, with 8 bases fitting TRBD1. V lost 5 bases to trimming and J lost 4 bases; unmatched junction nucleotides: 6. The CDR3 contains 14 residues. CDR1 is LNHDA and CDR2 is SQIVND in the germline V gene (reference sequence). DNA for the CDR3: TGTGCCAGTAGTGTAGGACAGGGAGGCTATGGCTACACCTTC. This sequence encodes CASSVGQGGYGYTF.

This rearrangement joins TRBV23-1 to TRBJ2-3; the D gene is possibly TRBD2 (5 bases). TRBV23-1 is designated an ORF whose function remains uncertain. The CDR3 is made up of 17 amino acids. Deletions cut 0 bases from V and 4 bases from J, with 17 bases between. The CDR3 loop is CASSQSPPSCGPDTQYF. CDR3 bases: TGCGCCAGCAGTCAATCCCCCCCGTCCTGCGGGCCAGATACGCAGTATTTT.

This clone appeared once. The V gene is TRBV4-2, the J gene TRBJ2-1; tentatively, D is TRBD2 (6 bases). Trimming removed 0 bases at V and 8 bases at J, with 20 bases between. Germline lookup yields CDR1 LGHNA and CDR2 YNFKEQ. The CDR3 sequence is 17 residues long. The CDR3 loop is CASSQEVLALGRYEQFF. CDR3 DNA sequence: TGTGCCAGCAGCCAAGAAGTCCTAGCGCTCGGGAGATATGAGCAGTTCTTC.